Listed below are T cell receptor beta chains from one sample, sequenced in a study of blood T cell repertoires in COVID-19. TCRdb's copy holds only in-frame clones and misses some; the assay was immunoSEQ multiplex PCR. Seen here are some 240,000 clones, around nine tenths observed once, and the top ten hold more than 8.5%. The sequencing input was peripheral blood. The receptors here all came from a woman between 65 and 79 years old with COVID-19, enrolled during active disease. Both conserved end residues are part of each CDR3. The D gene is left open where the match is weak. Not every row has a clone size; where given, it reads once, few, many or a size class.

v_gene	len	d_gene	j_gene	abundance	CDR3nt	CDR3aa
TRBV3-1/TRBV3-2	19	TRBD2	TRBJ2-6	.	TGTGCCAGCAGGCGCTCCGGGACTAGCGGGAGGGCTGGGGCCAACGTCCTGACTTTC	CASRRSGTSGRAGANVLTF
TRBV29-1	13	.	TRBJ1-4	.	TGCAGCGTTGATGGGCAGGGGAATGAAAAACTGTTTTTT	CSVDGQGNEKLFF
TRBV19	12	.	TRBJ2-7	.	TGTGCCAGTAGTGCACAGGGAGAGGAGCAGTACTTC	CASSAQGEEQYF
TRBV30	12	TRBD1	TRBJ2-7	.	TGTGCCTGGAGTCAACAGGGGTACGAGCAGTACTTC	CAWSQQGYEQYF
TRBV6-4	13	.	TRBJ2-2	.	TGTGCCAGCAGACAGTCGAACACCGGGGAGCTGTTTTTT	CASRQSNTGELFF
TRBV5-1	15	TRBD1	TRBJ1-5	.	TGCGCCAGCAGCCCGGGACAGGGGATCTCTCAGCCCCAGCATTTT	CASSPGQGISQPQHF
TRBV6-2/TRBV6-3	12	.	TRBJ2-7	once	TGTGCCAGCAGCCGGACAGATTACGAGCAGTACTTC	CASSRTDYEQYF
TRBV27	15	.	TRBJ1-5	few	TGTGCCAGCAGTGCGTACAGGACTAGCAATCAGCCCCAGCATTTT	CASSAYRTSNQPQHF
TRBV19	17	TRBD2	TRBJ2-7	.	TGTGCCAGTAGTATAGTGGCTAGCGGGAGGTTCTCCTACGAGCAGTACTTC	CASSIVASGRFSYEQYF
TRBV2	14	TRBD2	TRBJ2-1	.	TGTGCCAGCACTCCCGGGACTAGGGAACTAGGGCAGTTCTTC	CASTPGTRELGQFF
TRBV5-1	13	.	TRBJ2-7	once	TGCGCCAGCAGCTTCGGGAATTCCTACGAGCAGTACTTC	CASSFGNSYEQYF
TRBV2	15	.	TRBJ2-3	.	TGTGCCGGGAGGGGGGTAGCCGGGGCAAGGGATACGCAGTATTTT	CAGRGVAGARDTQYF
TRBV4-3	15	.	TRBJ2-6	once	TGCGCCAGCAGCCAATCTAGGTCTGGGGCCAACGTCCTGACTTTC	CASSQSRSGANVLTF
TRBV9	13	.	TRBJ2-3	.	TGTGCCAGCAGCGTACCCGGGGCAGATACGCAGTATTTT	CASSVPGADTQYF